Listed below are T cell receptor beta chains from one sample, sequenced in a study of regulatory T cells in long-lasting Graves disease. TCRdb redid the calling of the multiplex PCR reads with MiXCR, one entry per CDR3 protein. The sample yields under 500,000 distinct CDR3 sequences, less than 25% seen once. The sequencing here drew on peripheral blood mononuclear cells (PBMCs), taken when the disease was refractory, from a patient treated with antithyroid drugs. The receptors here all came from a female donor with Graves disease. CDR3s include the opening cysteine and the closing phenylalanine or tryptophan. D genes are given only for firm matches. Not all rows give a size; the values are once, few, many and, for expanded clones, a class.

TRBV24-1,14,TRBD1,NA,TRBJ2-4,TGTGCCACCAGTGATTTACGGACAGGAAACATTCAGTACTTC,CATSDLRTGNIQYF
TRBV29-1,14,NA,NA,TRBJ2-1,TGCAGCGTTGAAGATGCGACTCGGGGGAATGAGCAGTTCTTC,CSVEDATRGNEQFF
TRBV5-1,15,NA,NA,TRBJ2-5,TGCGCCAGCAGCTTGGCGGGGGACACACAAGAGACCCAGTACTTC,CASSLAGDTQETQYF
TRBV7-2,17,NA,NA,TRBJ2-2,TGTGCCAGCAGCTCCTTGGCACTTCTACAGGGCACCGGGGAGCTGTTTTTT,CASSSLALLQGTGELFF
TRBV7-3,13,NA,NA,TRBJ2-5,TGTGCCAGCAGCCGGGACTGGCAAGAGACCCAGTACTTC,CASSRDWQETQYF
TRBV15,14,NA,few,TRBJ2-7,TGTGCCACCAGCAGAGATAACGACTCCTACGAGCAGTACTTC,CATSRDNDSYEQYF
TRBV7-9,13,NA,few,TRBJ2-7,TGTGCCAGCAGACCTATCGAATCCTACGAGCAGTACTTC,CASRPIESYEQYF
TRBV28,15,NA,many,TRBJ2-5,TGTGCCAGCAGTTTTCTCGGACAGCCCGAAGAGACCCAGTACTTC,CASSFLGQPEETQYF
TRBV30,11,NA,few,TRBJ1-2,TGTGCCTGGAGTGGGGGAGTTGGCTACACCTTC,CAWSGGVGYTF
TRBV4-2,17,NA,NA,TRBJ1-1,TGTGCCAGCAGCCGCGAACTCAGGACGGGACTAAACACTGAAGCTTTCTTT,CASSRELRTGLNTEAFF
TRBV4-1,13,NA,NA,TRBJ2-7,TGCGCCAGCAGCCAAACAGGGCCCGACGAGCAGTACTTC,CASSQTGPDEQYF
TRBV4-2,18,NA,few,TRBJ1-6,TGTGCCAGCAGCCAAGTAGACGCAGGACAAAGCGGGGATTCACCCCTCCACTTT,CASSQVDAGQSGDSPLHF
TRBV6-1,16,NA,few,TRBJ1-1,TGTGCCAGCAGAAGAAACCGACAGTCCCTGAACACTGAAGCTTTCTTT,CASRRNRQSLNTEAFF
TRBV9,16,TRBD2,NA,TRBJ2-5,TGTGCCAGCAGCGCCTCCGGGACTAGCCCGTCTGAGACCCAGTACTTC,CASSASGTSPSETQYF
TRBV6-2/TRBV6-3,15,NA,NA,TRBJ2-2,TGTGCCAGCAGTCTGGGCGGACACGGGACCGGGGAGCTGTTTTTT,CASSLGGHGTGELFF
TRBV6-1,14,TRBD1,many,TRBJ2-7,TGTGCCAGCGGGACAGGACTTACCTCCTACGAGCAGTACTTC,CASGTGLTSYEQYF
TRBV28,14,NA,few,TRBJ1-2,TGTGCCAGCAGGTGGGGGGGGGCTCAAGGTGTCTACACCTTC,CASRWGGAQGVYTF
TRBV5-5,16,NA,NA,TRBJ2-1,TGTGCCAGCAGCCCCAGTACTCCCAGCTCCTACAATGAGCAGTTCTTC,CASSPSTPSSYNEQFF
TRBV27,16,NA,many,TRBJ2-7,TGTGCCAGCAGTTTAGGACCCGGGACGGTTTCCTACGAGCAGTACTTC,CASSLGPGTVSYEQYF
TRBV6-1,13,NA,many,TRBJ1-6,TGTGCCAGCAGGGTCTCAGGGAATTCACCCCTCCACTTT,CASRVSGNSPLHF
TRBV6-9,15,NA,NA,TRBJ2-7,TGTGCCAGCAGTTATTCGGGGGGACTCATTTACGAGCAGTACTTC,CASSYSGGLIYEQYF
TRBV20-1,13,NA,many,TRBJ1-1,TGCAGTGCTAGCTCCAGGGTGAACACTGAAGCTTTCTTT,CSASSRVNTEAFF
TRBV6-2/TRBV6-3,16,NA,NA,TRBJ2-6,TGTGCCAGCAGGCTATTGACAGACTCTGGGGCCAACGTCCTGACTTTC,CASRLLTDSGANVLTF
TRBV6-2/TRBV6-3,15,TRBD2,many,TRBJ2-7,TGTGCCAGCAGTTTACGGGTAGCGGGGGCTCACGAGCAGTACTTC,CASSLRVAGAHEQYF
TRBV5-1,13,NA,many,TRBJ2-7,TGCGCCAGCAGCTTGGAGTTCTGGGACGAGCAGTACTTC,CASSLEFWDEQYF
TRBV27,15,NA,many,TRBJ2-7,TGTGCCAGCACCTCTTGGCGCGGGTCAGCCTACGAGCAGTACTTC,CASTSWRGSAYEQYF
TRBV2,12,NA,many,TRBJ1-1,TGTGCCAGCATTGGGGCCTTAACGATCGCTTTCTTT,CASIGALTIAFF
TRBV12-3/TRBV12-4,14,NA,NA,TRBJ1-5,TGTGTCAGCAGGTTCGGACAAAGCAATCAGCCCCAGCATTTT,CVSRFGQSNQPQHF
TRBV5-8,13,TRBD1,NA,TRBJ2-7,TGTGCCAGCAGCGCTTCACAGGGGTTCGAGCAGTACTTC,CASSASQGFEQYF
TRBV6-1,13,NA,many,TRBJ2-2,TGTGCCAGCAGGACGACGGGAACCGGGGAGCTGTTTTTT,CASRTTGTGELFF
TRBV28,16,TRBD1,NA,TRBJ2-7,TGTGCCGGCAGTGCCCCGGGACAGGGCCCTTCCTACGAGCAGTACTTC,CAGSAPGQGPSYEQYF
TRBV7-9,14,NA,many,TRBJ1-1,TGTGCCAGCACCCTAGGCCAGCTGAACACTGAAGCTTTCTTT,CASTLGQLNTEAFF
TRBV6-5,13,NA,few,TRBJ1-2,TGTGCCAGCAGTTACGGGCTAATCTATGGCTACACCTTC,CASSYGLIYGYTF
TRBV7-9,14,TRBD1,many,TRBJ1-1,TGTGCCAGCAGCTTAGTTTCAGGGGGAAATGAAGCTTTCTTT,CASSLVSGGNEAFF
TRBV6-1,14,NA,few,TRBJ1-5,TGTGCCAGCACTCTGTCCGGTAGCAATCAGCCCCAGCATTTT,CASTLSGSNQPQHF
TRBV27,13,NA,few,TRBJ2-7,TGTGCCAGCGCGACGGACAGTACCTACGAGCAGTACTTC,CASATDSTYEQYF
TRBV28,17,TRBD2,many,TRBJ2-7,TGTGCCAGCAGTTTTCGGGGGGCGGCTAGCGGGAGGTACGAGCAGTACTTC,CASSFRGAASGRYEQYF
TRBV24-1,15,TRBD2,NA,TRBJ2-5,TGTGCCACCCCCGGGACTAGCGGGCTTAAAGAGACCCAGTACTTC,CATPGTSGLKETQYF
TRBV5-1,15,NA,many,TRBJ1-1,TGCGCCAGCAGCTTGGTTTTGAACTCAAACACTGAAGCTTTCTTT,CASSLVLNSNTEAFF
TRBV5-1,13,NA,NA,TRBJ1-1,TGCGCCAGCAGCTTGGTCTCCGAGAGAGAAGCTTTCTTT,CASSLVSEREAFF
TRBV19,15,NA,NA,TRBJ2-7,TGTGCCAGTAGTAGCAGGACCTCAGGACTCTACGAGCAGTACTTC,CASSSRTSGLYEQYF
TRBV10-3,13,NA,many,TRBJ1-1,TGTGCCACAGGGACTGAAGGTTTCACTGAAGCTTTCTTT,CATGTEGFTEAFF
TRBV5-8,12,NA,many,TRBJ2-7,TGTGCCAGTACCCGTGACGGCTACGAGCAGTACTTC,CASTRDGYEQYF
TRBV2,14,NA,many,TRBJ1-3,TGTGCCAGCAGGTCAGGGAGCTCTGGAAACACCATATATTTT,CASRSGSSGNTIYF
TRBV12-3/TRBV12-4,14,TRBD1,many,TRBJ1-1,TGTGCCAGCAGACATACAGGGGGGGGAACTGAAGCTTTCTTT,CASRHTGGGTEAFF
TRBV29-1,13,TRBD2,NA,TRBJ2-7,TGCAGCGTTGGGCTAGCGGGAAGCTACAAGCAGTACTTC,CSVGLAGSYKQYF
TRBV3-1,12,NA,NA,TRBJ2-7,TGTGCCAGTTCGACAGGCTCCTACGAGCGGTACTTC,CASSTGSYERYF
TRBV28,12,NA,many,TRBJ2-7,TGTGCCAGCAGATGGACTGACTACGAGCAGTACTTC,CASRWTDYEQYF
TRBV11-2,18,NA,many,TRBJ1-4,TGTGCCAGCAGCCCCGTTGGAAGGGTGGACAGAAGAAAAGAAAAACTGTTTTTT,CASSPVGRVDRRKEKLFF
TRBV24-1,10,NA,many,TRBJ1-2,TGTGCCAAAAGGAACTATGGCTACACCTTC,CAKRNYGYTF
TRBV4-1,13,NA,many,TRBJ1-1,TGTGCCAGCAGTCCCACCGTCGGGACTGAAGCTTTCTTT,CASSPTVGTEAFF